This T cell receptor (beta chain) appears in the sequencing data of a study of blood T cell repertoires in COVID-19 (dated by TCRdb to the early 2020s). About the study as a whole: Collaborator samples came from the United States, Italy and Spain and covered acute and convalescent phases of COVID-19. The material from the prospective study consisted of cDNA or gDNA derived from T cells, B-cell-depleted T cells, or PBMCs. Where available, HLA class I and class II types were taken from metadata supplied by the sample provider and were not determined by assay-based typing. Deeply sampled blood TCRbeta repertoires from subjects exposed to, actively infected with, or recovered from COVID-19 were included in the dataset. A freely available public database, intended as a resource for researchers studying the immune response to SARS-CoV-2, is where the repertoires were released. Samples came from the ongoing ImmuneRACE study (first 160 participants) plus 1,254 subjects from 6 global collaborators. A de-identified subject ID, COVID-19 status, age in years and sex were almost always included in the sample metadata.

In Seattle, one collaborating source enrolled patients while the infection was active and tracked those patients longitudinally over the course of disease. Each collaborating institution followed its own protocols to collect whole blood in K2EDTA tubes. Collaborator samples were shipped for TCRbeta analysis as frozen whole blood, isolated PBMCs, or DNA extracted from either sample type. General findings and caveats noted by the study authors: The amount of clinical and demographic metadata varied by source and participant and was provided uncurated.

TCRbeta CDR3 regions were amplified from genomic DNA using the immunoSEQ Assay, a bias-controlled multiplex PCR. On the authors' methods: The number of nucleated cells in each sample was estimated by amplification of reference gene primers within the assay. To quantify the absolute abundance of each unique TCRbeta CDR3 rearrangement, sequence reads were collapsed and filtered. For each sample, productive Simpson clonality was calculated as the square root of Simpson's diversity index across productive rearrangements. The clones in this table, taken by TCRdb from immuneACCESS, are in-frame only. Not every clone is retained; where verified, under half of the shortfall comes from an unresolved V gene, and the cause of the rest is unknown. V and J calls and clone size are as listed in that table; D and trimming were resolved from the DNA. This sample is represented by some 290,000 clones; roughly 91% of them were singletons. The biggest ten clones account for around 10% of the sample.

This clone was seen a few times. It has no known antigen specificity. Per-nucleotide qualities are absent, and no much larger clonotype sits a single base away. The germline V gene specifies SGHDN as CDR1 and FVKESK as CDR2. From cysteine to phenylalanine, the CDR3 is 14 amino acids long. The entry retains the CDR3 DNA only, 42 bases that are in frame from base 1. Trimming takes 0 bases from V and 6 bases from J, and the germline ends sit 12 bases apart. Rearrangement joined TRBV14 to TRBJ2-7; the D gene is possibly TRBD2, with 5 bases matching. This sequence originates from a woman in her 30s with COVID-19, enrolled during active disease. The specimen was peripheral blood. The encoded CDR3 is CASSQDYGVGEQYF. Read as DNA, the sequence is TGTGCCAGCAGCCAAGATTACGGGGTGGGCGAGCAGTACTTC.